This is a list of T cell receptor beta chains from one sample in a study. Each CDR3 protein gets one entry after TCRdb re-called the RT-PCR reads with MiXCR. The sample holds fewer than 800,000 distinct CDR3 sequences, approximately 15% seen once. Source material: memory CD4+ T cells from blood. The receptors shown here come from a female donor in good health, serving as a healthy control. Each CDR3 is given with its conserved first and last residue. D genes are given only for firm matches. Size is stated for part of the rows, as once, few or many counts, or as a class when the clone is expanded.

j_gene	abundance	v_gene	d_gene	CDR3nt	CDR3aa
TRBJ1-1	NA	TRBV12-3/TRBV12-4	TRBD1	TGTGCCAGCAGTACTAGAACCTGGACAGGGACTGAAGCTTTCTTT	CASSTRTWTGTEAFF
TRBJ2-5	few	TRBV20-1	TRBD2	TGCAGTGCTAGAGAACGGACTAGCGGTATCAGCCAGTACTTC	CSARERTSGISQYF
TRBJ2-5	NA	TRBV7-9	NA	TGTGCCAGCAGTCGAGGGGGGGCCTGGGAGACCCAGTACTTC	CASSRGGAWETQYF
TRBJ1-1	NA	TRBV5-6	NA	TGTGCCAGCAGCGAAGGGCGGGGCGCTGAAGCTTTCTTT	CASSEGRGAEAFF
TRBJ2-1	few	TRBV7-3	TRBD2	TGTGCCAGCAGCTTAAAAGGTAGCGGGAGGGCTTCGAACAATGAGCAGTTCTTC	CASSLKGSGRASNNEQFF
TRBJ2-2	many	TRBV10-3	NA	TGTGCCATCAGTGGGTCTGGACGGAACACCGGGGAGCTGTTTTTT	CAISGSGRNTGELFF
TRBJ2-3	few	TRBV29-1	NA	TGCAGCGCGCGAAGGGACAGCACAGATACGCAGTATTTT	CSARRDSTDTQYF
TRBJ2-7	few	TRBV27	NA	TGTGCCAGCAGCCACACAGTTCCAAACTACGAGCAGTACTTC	CASSHTVPNYEQYF
TRBJ2-1	few	TRBV15	TRBD2	TGTGCCACCAGCGGGGGACTAGCGCGGAATGAGCAGTTCTTC	CATSGGLARNEQFF
TRBJ2-5	few	TRBV6-1	TRBD2	TGTGCCACCGCGGGGGGGGGGCAAGAGACCCAGTACTTC	CATAGGGQETQYF
TRBJ2-1	many	TRBV6-5	TRBD1	TGTGCCAGCAGTTTTAGTGGACAGGGCTACAATGAGCAGTTCTTC	CASSFSGQGYNEQFF
TRBJ2-3	few	TRBV2	TRBD2	TGTGCCGTAACCGGGACTAGCGGGAGCACAGATACGCAGTATTTT	CAVTGTSGSTDTQYF
TRBJ1-1	few	TRBV20-1	TRBD1	TGCAGTGCCAGACAGGGCAGCGCCACTGAAGCTTTCTTT	CSARQGSATEAFF
TRBJ1-2	few	TRBV7-8	TRBD1	TGTGCCAGCAGCCCAGGGGGATCGAGGGGCTACACCTTC	CASSPGGSRGYTF
TRBJ2-7	NA	TRBV12-3/TRBV12-4	TRBD2	TGTGCCAGCAGTTTTTCGGGACTAGCGGGAGTGGGGCAGTACTTC	CASSFSGLAGVGQYF
TRBJ1-2	many	TRBV4-1	TRBD1	TGCGCCAGCAGCCAAGGGACACGGTCCGGGACAGGGGGTTCTGGCTACACCTTC	CASSQGTRSGTGGSGYTF
TRBJ2-2	NA	TRBV12-3/TRBV12-4	NA	TGTGCCACCAGGAGCACAGGGAACACCGGGGAGCTGTTTTTT	CATRSTGNTGELFF
TRBJ2-1	many	TRBV7-9	NA	TGTGCCAGCAGCTTAGTAGCTAACAATGAGCAGTTCTTC	CASSLVANNEQFF
TRBJ2-5	NA	TRBV28	NA	TGTGCCAGCAGTTCTTTTTGGGGGGCAGGGACCGAGACCCAGTACTTC	CASSSFWGAGTETQYF
TRBJ2-7	many	TRBV10-3	NA	TGTGCCATCAGGAAGGACGTATCCTACGAGCAGTACTTC	CAIRKDVSYEQYF
TRBJ2-3	NA	TRBV7-8	NA	TGTGCCAGCAGCTTACGGGACGCATCGAGAGAGCAGTATTTT	CASSLRDASREQYF
TRBJ2-2	few	TRBV20-1	TRBD1	TGCAGTGCTAGAGGCCTAGGGGGACAGGGAGACACCGGGGAGCTGTTTTTT	CSARGLGGQGDTGELFF
TRBJ2-2	few	TRBV5-5	TRBD1	TGTGCCAGCAGCCGACAGGGGATTGACGGGGAGCTGTTTTTT	CASSRQGIDGELFF
TRBJ2-5	NA	TRBV12-3/TRBV12-4	NA	TGTGCCAGCAGTTTGGACCCCTCGGGGACCCAGTACTTC	CASSLDPSGTQYF
TRBJ2-1	many	TRBV6-5	NA	TGTGCCAGCCAGGCGAGCTCCTACAATGAGCAGTTCTTC	CASQASSYNEQFF
TRBJ2-5	many	TRBV4-3	TRBD2	TGCGCCAGCAGCCCACGAGCGGGAGACGAGACCCAGTACTTC	CASSPRAGDETQYF
TRBJ2-7	many	TRBV20-1	NA	TGCAGTGCTAGTGCCTCCCAGGCCTACGAGCAGTACTTC	CSASASQAYEQYF